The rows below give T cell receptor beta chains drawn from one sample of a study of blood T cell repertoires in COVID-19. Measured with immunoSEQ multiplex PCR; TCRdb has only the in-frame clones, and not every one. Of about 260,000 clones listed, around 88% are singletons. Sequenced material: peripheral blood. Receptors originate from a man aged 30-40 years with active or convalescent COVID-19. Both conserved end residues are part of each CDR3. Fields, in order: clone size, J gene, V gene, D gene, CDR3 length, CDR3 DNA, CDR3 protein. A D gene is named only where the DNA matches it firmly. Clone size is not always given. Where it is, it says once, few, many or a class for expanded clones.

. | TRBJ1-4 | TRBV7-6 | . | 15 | TGTGCCAGCAGCCTAACAGGGTTGACTAATGAAAAACTGTTTTTT | CASSLTGLTNEKLFF
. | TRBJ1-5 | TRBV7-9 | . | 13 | TGTGCCAGCAGCCCCCGGTTCAATCAGCCCCAGCATTTT | CASSPRFNQPQHF
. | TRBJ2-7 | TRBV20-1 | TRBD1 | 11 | TGCAGTGCTGACAGGGTATCCGAGCAGTACTTC | CSADRVSEQYF
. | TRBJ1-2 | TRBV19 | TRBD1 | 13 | TGTGCCAGTGGGAGACAGGGTGGCAATGGCTACACCTTC | CASGRQGGNGYTF
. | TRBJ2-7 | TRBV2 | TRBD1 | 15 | TGTGCCAGCAGCGGCGGACAGGAGACATCCTACGAGCAGTACTTC | CASSGGQETSYEQYF
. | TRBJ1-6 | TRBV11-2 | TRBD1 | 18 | TGTGCCAGCAGCTTAGACCCAGGGGGCAAATCCTATAATTCACCCCTCCACTTT | CASSLDPGGKSYNSPLHF
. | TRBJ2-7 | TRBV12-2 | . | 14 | TGTGCAAGTCGCTTAGGGGCAGGTTACGACGAGCAGTACTTC | CASRLGAGYDEQYF
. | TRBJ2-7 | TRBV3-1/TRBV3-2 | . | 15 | TGTGCCAGCAGCCAAGATCGGGTGGCGACCTACGAGCAGTACTTC | CASSQDRVATYEQYF
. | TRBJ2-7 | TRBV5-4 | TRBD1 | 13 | TGTGCCAGCAGGCGACAGGGCCCCTACGAGCAGTACTTC | CASRRQGPYEQYF
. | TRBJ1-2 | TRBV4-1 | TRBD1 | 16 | TGCGCCAGCAGCCCAAACCGGGACAGTGATTTCTGGGGCTACACCTTC | CASSPNRDSDFWGYTF
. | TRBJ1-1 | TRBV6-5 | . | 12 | TGTGCCAGCAGGGGGAGCGGCACTGAAGCTTTCTTT | CASRGSGTEAFF
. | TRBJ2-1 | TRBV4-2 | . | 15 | TGTGCCAGCAGCCAAAGAGGGGGAGGGGTGGATGAGCAGTTCTTC | CASSQRGGGVDEQFF
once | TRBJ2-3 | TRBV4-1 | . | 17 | TGCGCCAGCAGCCAAGATTGGGTCGGGACTGAAAGACCTACGCAGTATTTT | CASSQDWVGTERPTQYF
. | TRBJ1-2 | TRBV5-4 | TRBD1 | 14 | TGTGCCAGCAGCAGGAGCCTACAGGGGGCTGGCTACACCTTC | CASSRSLQGAGYTF
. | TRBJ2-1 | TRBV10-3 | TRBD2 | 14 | TGTGCCACCCAACGGGGACTAGCAGGCAATGAGCAGTTCTTC | CATQRGLAGNEQFF
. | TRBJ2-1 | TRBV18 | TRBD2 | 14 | TGTGCCAGCTCACGCTCTAGCGGCGACAATGAGCAGTTCTTC | CASSRSSGDNEQFF
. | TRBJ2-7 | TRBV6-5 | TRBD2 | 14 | TGTGCCAGCAGTTACTCGACGGGGGGATACGAGCAGTACTTC | CASSYSTGGYEQYF
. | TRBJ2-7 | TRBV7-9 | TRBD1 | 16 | TGTGCCAGCAGCCATTATACAGGGGGCGAGACCTACGAGCAGTACTTC | CASSHYTGGETYEQYF
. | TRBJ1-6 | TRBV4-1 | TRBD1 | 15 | TGCGCCAGCAGCCAACCAACAGGGGGCAGTTCACCCCTCCACTTT | CASSQPTGGSSPLHF
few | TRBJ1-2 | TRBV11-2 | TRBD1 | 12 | TGTGCCAGCAGCTTAGGCAGGGACAGGGTTTTCTTC | CASSLGRDRVFF
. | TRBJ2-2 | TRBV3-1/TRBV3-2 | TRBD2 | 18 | TGTGCCAGCAGCCAAGTTATTAGCGGGGGGATTAACACCGGGGAGCTGTTTTTT | CASSQVISGGINTGELFF
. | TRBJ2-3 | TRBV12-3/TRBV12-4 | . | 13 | TGTGCCAGCAGTCCGACTGAGACAGATACGCAGTATTTT | CASSPTETDTQYF
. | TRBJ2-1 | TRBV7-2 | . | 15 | TGTGCCAGCAGCTTAGGGAGCGGAGGGTACAATGAGCAGTTCTTC | CASSLGSGGYNEQFF
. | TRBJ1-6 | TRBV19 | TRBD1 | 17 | TGTGCCAGTAGTATCCCGAATTGGACAGGAATGAATTCACCCCTCCACTTT | CASSIPNWTGMNSPLHF